Following are 19 T cell receptor beta chains from one sample sequenced in a study of shared clonotypes between healthy human individuals. Some clones are missing from TCRdb's copy, which holds only in-frame ones; the method was immunoSEQ multiplex PCR. This repertoire shows 400,000 to 500,000 clones, approximately 80% found once; its top ten account for under 15%. Sequenced: PBMCs. The receptors were gathered from a woman aged 40 to 50 in good health. Some clones in this sample may be carry-over from other donors' samples.

The rearrangement links TRBV28 to TRBJ1-4; no firm D call. The V end was cut by 7 bases, the J end by 7 bases, with 16 bases between. This CDR3 is built from 14 residues. Germline CDR1 is MDHEN and CDR2 is SYDVKM. This CDR3 is CASTTRTLVEKLFF. The DNA for the CDR3 is TGTGCCAGCACCACCCGGACCTTGGTTGAAAAACTGTTTTTT.

V usage is TRBV2 and J usage is TRBJ2-5, with TRBD2 matching over 8 bases. Germline trimming cut 6 bases from V and 5 bases from J; bases unmatched to any gene: 8. Looked up from germline, CDR1 is SNHLY and CDR2 is FYNNEI. This CDR3 has 14 amino acids. The CDR3 sequence: CASRAGGEVETQYF. Here the CDR3 DNA reads TGTGCCAGCAGGGCGGGGGGTGAGGTGGAGACCCAGTACTTC. The entire variable domain, with the rest obtained from reference TRBV2 and TRBJ2-5, is as follows: EPEVTQTPSHQVTQMGQEVILRCVPISNHLYFYWYRQILGQKVEFLVSFYNNEISEKSEIFDDQFSVERPDGSNFTLKIRSTKLEDSAMYFCASRAGGEVETQYFGPGTRLLVL.

This chain uses TRBV7-3 with TRBJ2-1; TRBD1 is a possible D gene (6 bases). Germline V lookup: CDR1 SGHTA, CDR2 FQGTGA. CDR3 length: 16 residues. V lost 2 bases, J lost 10 bases, and 21 bases lay in between. The CDR3 DNA reads TGTGCCAGCAGCTTACTTCATTCGACAGGAGGTCACGAGCAGTTCTTC. This codes for CASSLLHSTGGHEQFF.

This clone was seen repeatedly, ten times or more. This chain connects TRBV25-1 to TRBJ2-7; 7 nucleotides agree with TRBD2. J gave up 2 bases and V 1 base, and 2 bases lay outside the gene matches. The germline gives CDR1 MGHDK, CDR2 SYGVNS. The CDR3 is 14 residues long. Written as DNA, the CDR3 is TGTGCCAGCAGTGAATCCGGACTAGCCTACGAGCAGTACTTC. Residues: CASSESGLAYEQYF.

The chain recombines TRBV30 with TRBJ1-3; possibly TRBD1 for D (5 bases). The CDR3 totals 14 residues. Germline loops: CDR1 GTSNPN, CDR2 SVGIG (reference sequence). Trimming took off 2 bases at V and 2 bases at J, with 10 bases between the two ends. The CDR3 DNA follows: TGTGCCTGGAGTCAGGGTGGAGCTGGAAACACCATATATTTT. This translates into CAWSQGGAGNTIYF. Filled out from reference TRBV30 and TRBJ1-3, the complete variable domain reads SQTIHQWPATLVQPVGSPLSLECTVEGTSNPNLYWYRQAAGRGLQLLFYSVGIGQISSEVPQNLSASRPQDRQFILSSKKLLLSDSGFYLCAWSQGGAGNTIYFGEGSWLTVV.

The V call is TRBV4-2, the J call TRBJ1-1; D is possibly TRBD1 (5 bases). Germline V gene lookup returns CDR1 LGHNA and CDR2 YNFKEQ. This CDR3 comprises 13 residues. The ends were cut back, 0 bases at V and 11 bases at J, with 13 bases in the middle. The CDR3: CASSQDWARDAFF. Here the CDR3 DNA reads TGTGCCAGCAGCCAAGATTGGGCCAGGGACGCTTTCTTT.

The V gene is TRBV30, the J gene TRBJ2-5; no reliable D call. Germline V gene sequence: CDR1 GTSNPN, CDR2 SVGIG (reference sequence). V was trimmed by 0 bases and J by 7 bases, leaving 12 bases between them. This CDR3 region has 13 residues. The CDR3 region is CAWSVGLEGTQYF. CDR3 DNA: TGTGCCTGGAGTGTCGGCTTAGAAGGGACCCAGTACTTC.

This clone showed up just a few times. The chain couples TRBV4-1 to TRBJ2-7; TRBD2 might be the D (7 bases). Deletions cut 1 base from V and 3 bases from J, with 13 bases between. CDR1 and CDR2 from the germline V gene are MGHRA and YSYEKL. CDR3 length: 15 residues. The CDR3 reads CASSQAEGGVYEQYF. DNA for the CDR3: TGCGCCAGCAGCCAAGCTGAGGGGGGGGTCTACGAGCAGTACTTC.

This chain joins TRBV19 and TRBJ1-5; D call uncertain. The germline CDR1 and CDR2 sequences are LNHDA and SQIVND (reference sequence). The V end lost 1 base, the J end lost 5 bases, and 6 bases lay between the germline ends. The CDR3 sequence is 13 residues long. DNA of the CDR3: TGTGCCAGTAGTATAGGGGCGGATCAGCCCCAGCATTTT. Its translation: CASSIGADQPQHF.

The V and J genes are TRBV5-1 and TRBJ2-3; D is unresolved. In germline, CDR1 is SGHRS, CDR2 YFSETQ. V was trimmed by 4 bases and J by 1 base, leaving 7 bases between them. This CDR3 region has 13 residues. This CDR3 reads CASSPFGTDTQYF. The CDR3 DNA reads TGCGCCAGCAGCCCCTTTGGCACAGATACGCAGTATTTT.

This clone has ten or more counts. This chain uses TRBV11-3 with TRBJ2-1, with TRBD2 as a possible D gene (7 bases). The CDR3 runs 15 residues. The germline V and J ends were trimmed by 5 bases and 7 bases, with 18 bases remaining between them. The germline V gene encodes CDR1 SGHNT and CDR2 YENEEA. The CDR3 protein is CASSPRRGGMNEQFF. CDR3 sequence (DNA): TGTGCCAGCAGCCCACGGAGGGGGGGAATGAATGAGCAGTTCTTC. Combining the CDR3 with reference TRBV11-3 and TRBJ2-1 gives the whole variable domain EAGVVQSPRYKIIEKKQPVAFWCNPISGHNTLYWYLQNLGQGPELLIRYENEEAVDDSQLPKDRFSAERLKGVDSTLKIQPAELGDSAVYLCASSPRRGGMNEQFFGPGTRLTVL.

V is TRBV27 and J is TRBJ2-7; D gene unclear. The CDR3 covers 13 residues. Trimming removed 3 bases from V and 7 bases from J, with 13 bases in between. Germline CDR1 MNHEY, CDR2 SMNVEV (reference sequence). The CDR3 reads CASSFSTRLEQYF. The CDR3 nucleotides are TGTGCCAGCAGTTTTAGTACCCGGCTAGAGCAGTACTTC.

Comment on this clone: A far larger clone is only one base removed, so a read error is likely. The same CDR3 is also encoded by other DNA sequences in this sample. The rearrangement joins TRBV6-5 to TRBJ2-7, with 9 positions matching TRBD1. This CDR3 comprises 16 residues. Germline-derived CDR1 and CDR2 are MNHEY and SVGAGI. CDR3 DNA sequence: TGTGCCAGCAGCTACTCTCCCGGGACAGGGCTTGACGAGCAGTACTTC. Protein sequence: CASSYSPGTGLDEQYF.

The V call is TRBV27, the J call TRBJ1-6; the D is unclear. Looked up from germline, CDR1 is MNHEY and CDR2 is SMNVEV (reference sequence). V was trimmed by 2 bases and J by 10 bases, leaving 6 bases between them. The CDR3 is 12 amino acids. The CDR3 DNA is TGTGCCAGCAGTTTAGGGGTCTCACCCCTCCACTTT. Encoded protein: CASSLGVSPLHF.

As for this clone: A much larger clone sits a single nucleotide away, making a read error possible. The chain has TRBV11-2 and TRBJ1-3, with D maybe TRBD1 (5 bases). Germline-derived CDR1 and CDR2 are SGHAT and FQNNGV. This CDR3 is built from 14 residues. The CDR3 coding sequence is TGTGCCGGCAGTAAAGAAGTATCCGGGACGCCGCTATATTTT. This gives the protein CAGSKEVSGTPLYF. Filled out from reference TRBV11-2 and TRBJ1-3, the complete variable domain reads EAGVAQSPRYKIIEKRQSVAFWCNPISGHATLYWYQQILGQGPKLLIQFQNNGVVDDSQLPKDRFSAERLKGVDSTLKIQPAKLEDSAVYLCAGSKEVSGTPLYFGEGSWLTVV.

The chain couples TRBV6-6 to TRBJ2-7, with TRBD1 matching 7 bases. V lost 0 bases, J lost 3 bases, and 5 bases stayed unmatched. CDR3 length equals 15 residues. Germline CDR1 and CDR2: MNHNY and SVGAGI (reference sequence). The CDR3 loop reads CASSYSRTGYYEQYF. CDR3 nucleotide sequence: TGTGCCAGCAGTTACTCCCGGACAGGTTACTACGAGCAGTACTTC.

The chain carries TRBV27 and TRBJ1-1, with D maybe TRBD1 (5 bases). V was shortened by 4 bases and J by 8 bases, with 14 bases between the two germline ends. CDR1 is MNHEY, CDR2 SMNVEV, per germline (reference sequence). The CDR3 covers 13 residues. Written as DNA, the CDR3 is TGTGCCAGCAGTTCCCCCCGACAGCCAGAAGCTTTCTTT. Translation: CASSSPRQPEAFF.

J is TRBJ2-1 and V is TRBV5-4; the D is unclear. The CDR3 spans 14 residues. Germline values: CDR1 SGHNT, CDR2 YYREEE (reference sequence). The germline V and J ends were trimmed by 0 bases and 5 bases, with 9 bases remaining between them. CDR3 sequence: CASSLGAFDNEQFF. CDR3 DNA sequence: TGTGCCAGCAGCTTGGGAGCTTTCGACAATGAGCAGTTCTTC.

The chain links TRBV5-4 to TRBJ2-3, with D possibly TRBD2 on 6 matching bases. The CDR3 is 15 residues long. In germline, CDR1 is SGHNT, CDR2 YYREEE (reference sequence). The V and J ends lost 1 base and 0 bases respectively, with 9 bases between them. The CDR3 nucleotides are TGTGCCAGCAGCTTGTACGGGGGAAGCACAGATACGCAGTATTTT. It is translated as CASSLYGGSTDTQYF.